The 21 T cell receptor beta chains given below trace back to one sample, sequenced in a study of blood T cell repertoires in COVID-19. Sequenced by immunoSEQ multiplex PCR; TCRdb stores in-frame clones only, minus some. Among about 130,000 clones listed, roughly 91% were seen once. The sequencing sample was made of peripheral blood. The receptors originated from a man in his sixties with COVID-19, enrolled during active disease.

The table lists this clone with a few counts. The sample has other DNA sequences that encode this CDR3 too. The chain carries TRBV5-1 and TRBJ1-1; D is unresolved. This CDR3 is 14 amino acids long. Looked up from germline, CDR1 is SGHRS and CDR2 is YFSETQ. Trimming took 2 bases from V and 1 from J, leaving 9 bases between them. This chain's CDR3 is CASSLSGANTEAFF. DNA for the CDR3: TGCGCCAGCAGCTTATCGGGTGCGAACACTGAAGCTTTCTTT.

This rearrangement joins TRBV14 to TRBJ1-4; weak D call: TRBD1 (5 bases). Trimming removed 4 bases from V and 1 base from J, with 10 bases in between. Per germline, CDR1 SGHDN and CDR2 FVKESK. This CDR3 comprises 15 residues. Written as DNA, the CDR3 is TGTGCCAGCAGCCCGTCAACAGGAACTAATGAAAAACTGTTTTTT. Protein sequence: CASSPSTGTNEKLFF.

This chain joins TRBV30 and TRBJ2-2; 9 nucleotides align to TRBD2. The CDR3 length is 13 residues. Germline V CDR1 and CDR2: GTSNPN, SVGIG (reference sequence). The J segment lost 6 bases and the V segment lost 4 bases, leaving 3 bases of the junction unmatched. The CDR3 spells CAWTGTSSGELFF. The CDR3 DNA reads as TGTGCCTGGACCGGGACTAGCTCCGGGGAGCTGTTTTTT.

The chain uses TRBV6-5 and TRBJ1-1; D is unresolved. The CDR3 is 14 residues long. V shed 1 base and J shed 4 bases, with 10 bases lying between them. From germline, CDR1 is MNHEY and CDR2 SVGAGI. CDR3 DNA sequence: TGTGCCAGCAGTTACTTCTTTCGGAGCACTGAAGCTTTCTTT. It yields the protein CASSYFFRSTEAFF.

The genes are TRBV2 and TRBJ1-2; tentative D call: TRBD1 (5 bases). CDR3 size: 12 residues. V dropped 9 bases and J dropped 2 bases, with 10 bases sitting between them. The V gene's germline CDR1 is SNHLY and CDR2 FYNNEI. Here the CDR3 reads CARTETNYGYTF. The DNA for the CDR3 is TGTGCCAGGACAGAGACCAACTATGGCTACACCTTC.

In the case of this clone: A read error may produce the germline difference seen at one junction end. The rearrangement joins TRBV4-2 to TRBJ1-2; unclear D gene. Germline V gene sequence: CDR1 LGHNA, CDR2 YNFKEQ. The CDR3 has 14 residues. DNA for the CDR3: TGTGCCAGCAGTCAAGGCACGTGGAGCTATGGCTACACCTTC. Amino acid sequence: CASSQGTWSYGYTF.

The rearrangement links TRBV9 to TRBJ1-6; a possible D gene is TRBD1 (5 bases). Deletions cut 4 bases from V and 6 bases from J, with 14 bases between. This CDR3 is built from 15 residues. CDR1 is SGDLS, CDR2 YYNGEE, per germline. CDR3 protein: CASSPGRQTNSPLHF. CDR3 nucleotide sequence: TGTGCCAGCAGCCCAGGGAGGCAGACTAATTCACCCCTCCACTTT.

The chain has TRBV10-3 and TRBJ2-7, with 8 nucleotides matching TRBD1. This CDR3 region has 12 residues. Losses at the gene ends were 10 bases for V and 2 bases for J; bases not matched to a gene: 4. CDR1 is ENHRY, CDR2 SYGVKD, per germline. CDR3 residues: CATGQGAYEQYF. DNA of the CDR3: TGTGCCACCGGACAGGGTGCCTACGAGCAGTACTTC.

V gene TRBV29-1 combines with J gene TRBJ1-1, with D perhaps TRBD1 (5 bases). Trimming took off 7 bases at V and 5 bases at J, with 11 bases between the two ends. The CDR3 spans 11 residues. Germline-derived CDR1 and CDR2 are SQVTM and ANQGSEA. The CDR3 nucleotides read TGCAGCGCGGCCGGGGGAACTGAAGCTTTCTTT. Translating gives CSAAGGTEAFF.

This clone appeared once. The chain employs TRBV7-9 and TRBJ1-2; 9 bases map to TRBD1. The CDR3 runs 13 residues. V shed 3 bases and J 5 bases; nucleotides not matched to a gene: 1. Germline V lookup: CDR1 SEHNR, CDR2 FQNEAQ (reference sequence). CDR3 in amino acids: CASSLTGGYGYTF. CDR3 DNA: TGTGCCAGCAGCTTGACAGGGGGATATGGCTACACCTTC.

The rearrangement uses TRBV30 and TRBJ2-3, with 7 nucleotides matching TRBD2. The junction had 5 bases not matched to a gene; V was cut back by 2 bases and J by 6 bases. The CDR3 sequence is 13 residues long. The germline V gene encodes CDR1 GTSNPN and CDR2 SVGIG (reference sequence). The CDR3 sequence is CAWSRGEVDTQYF. The CDR3 DNA reads TGTGCCTGGAGTCGGGGGGAGGTCGATACGCAGTATTTT.

The chain uses TRBV5-1 and TRBJ1-4; 9 bases align to TRBD1. The V gene end was trimmed by 4 bases and the J gene end by 3 bases; junction bases not matched to a gene: 10. Germline assignment: CDR1 SGHRS and CDR2 YFSETQ. There are 17 residues in the CDR3. CDR3 DNA sequence: TGCGCCAGCAGCGGGGCCCGACAGGGGGATTCTAATGAAAAACTGTTTTTT. Protein: CASSGARQGDSNEKLFF.

V is TRBV5-6 and J is TRBJ1-1, with D possibly being TRBD1 (5 bases). The CDR3 sequence is 14 residues long. Germline values: CDR1 SGHDT, CDR2 YYEEEE. Trimming took 4 bases from V and 5 from J, leaving 15 bases between them. This CDR3 is CASSAGLRGTEAFF. The CDR3 nucleotides are TGTGCCAGCAGCGCGGGACTCCGGGGGACTGAAGCTTTCTTT.

V usage is TRBV10-3 and J usage is TRBJ1-2; D unclear. Trimming took off 0 bases at V and 2 bases at J, with 7 bases between the two ends. This CDR3 has 14 residues. Germline V lookup: CDR1 ENHRY, CDR2 SYGVKD. CDR3 sequence: CAISESSPNYGYTF. CDR3 bases: TGTGCCATCAGTGAGTCGAGTCCAAACTATGGCTACACCTTC.

The chain combines TRBV5-4 with TRBJ2-1; TRBD1 aligns across 8 bases. With 0 bases clipped from V and 5 bases from J, the junction kept 4 bases outside the gene matches. In germline, CDR1 is SGHNT, CDR2 YYREEE (reference sequence). The CDR3 sequence is 15 residues long. The CDR3 is CASSLGTGINNEQFF. The DNA of the CDR3 is TGTGCCAGCAGCTTGGGGACAGGGATCAACAATGAGCAGTTCTTC.

The chain recombines TRBV6-1 with TRBJ1-1; a weak D match, TRBD1 (6 bases). This CDR3 has 13 amino acids. Germline-derived CDR1 and CDR2 are MNHNS and SASEGT. V was trimmed by 3 bases and J by 7 bases, leaving 12 bases between them. CDR3 bases: TGTGCCAGCAGTGATTACTTGGACAGTGAAGCTTTCTTT. This gives the protein CASSDYLDSEAFF.

V and J are TRBV7-7 and TRBJ2-4, with a tentative D call TRBD2 (6 bases). CDR1 is SSHAT and CDR2 is FNYEAQ in the germline V gene (reference sequence). V was cut by 6 bases and J by 0 bases, with 30 bases left in between. The CDR3 is made up of 21 amino acids. DNA of the CDR3: TGTGCCAGCAGATTTTTATGCGGGCTCTCGAGTGGGAGGTTAGCCAAAAACATTCAGTACTTC. Encoded protein: CASRFLCGLSSGRLAKNIQYF. Drawing the rest from reference TRBV7-7 and TRBJ2-4, the complete variable domain is GAGVSQSPRYKVTKRGQDVTLRCDPISSHATLYWYQQALGQGPEFLTYFNYEAQPDKSGLPSDRFSAERPEGSISTLTIQRTEQRDSAMYRCASRFLCGLSSGRLAKNIQYFGAGTRLSVL.

The rearrangement links TRBV10-3 to TRBJ1-1, with a tentative D call TRBD1 (6 bases). The CDR3 consists of 15 residues. Deletions cut 10 bases from V and 4 bases from J, with 22 bases between. In germline, CDR1 is ENHRY, CDR2 SYGVKD. CDR3 in DNA: TGTGCCACCCGAGGGGACCGGGGGGCTGGCACTGAAGCTTTCTTT. It codes for CATRGDRGAGTEAFF.

This sequence joins TRBV15 and TRBJ2-1; 8 nucleotides agree with TRBD2. J was trimmed by 1 base and V by 4 bases; bases with no gene match: 6. Germline V gives CDR1 LNHNV, CDR2 YYDKDF (reference sequence). The CDR3 has 16 amino acids. CDR3 loop: CATSTGGAQSYNEQFF. The DNA of the CDR3 is TGTGCCACCAGCACCGGGGGGGCACAGTCCTACAATGAGCAGTTCTTC.

About this clone: Within the sample, other DNA sequences also encode this same CDR3. DNA of the CDR3: TGTGCCTGGCACAGGGGGACCTACGAGCAGTACTTC. It is translated as CAWHRGTYEQYF. The chain links TRBV30 to TRBJ2-7, with 8 bases aligning to TRBD1. V gave up 5 bases and J gave up 2 bases; unmatched junction bases: 2. Germline lookup yields CDR1 GTSNPN and CDR2 SVGIG (reference sequence). The CDR3 runs 12 residues.

The J gene is TRBJ2-7, the V gene TRBV9; weak D call: TRBD1 (5 bases). CDR1 and CDR2 (germline): SGDLS, YYNGEE. Trimming took 0 bases from V and 1 from J, leaving 14 bases between them. This CDR3 region has 16 residues. CDR3 in amino acids: CASSVGREVESYEQYF. DNA for the CDR3: TGTGCCAGCAGCGTAGGCAGGGAAGTAGAGTCCTACGAGCAGTACTTC. Full variable domain (remainder filled in from reference TRBV9 and TRBJ2-7): DSGVTQTPKHLITATGQRVTLRCSPRSGDLSVYWYQQSLDQGLQFLIQYYNGEERAKGNILERFSAQQFPDLHSELNLSSLELGDSALYFCASSVGREVESYEQYFGPGTRLTVT.